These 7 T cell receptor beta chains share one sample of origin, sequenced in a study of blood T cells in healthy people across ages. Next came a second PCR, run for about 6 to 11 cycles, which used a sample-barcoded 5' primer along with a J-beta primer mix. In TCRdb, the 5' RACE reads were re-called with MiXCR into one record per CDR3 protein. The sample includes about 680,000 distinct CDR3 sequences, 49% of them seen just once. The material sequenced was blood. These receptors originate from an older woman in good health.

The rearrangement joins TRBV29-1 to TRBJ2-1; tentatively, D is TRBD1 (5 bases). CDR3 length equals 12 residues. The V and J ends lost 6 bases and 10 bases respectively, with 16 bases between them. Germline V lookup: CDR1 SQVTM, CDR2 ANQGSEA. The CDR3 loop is CSVDSRVYEQFF. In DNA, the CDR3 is TGCAGCGTCGACAGCAGGGTTTACGAGCAGTTCTTC.

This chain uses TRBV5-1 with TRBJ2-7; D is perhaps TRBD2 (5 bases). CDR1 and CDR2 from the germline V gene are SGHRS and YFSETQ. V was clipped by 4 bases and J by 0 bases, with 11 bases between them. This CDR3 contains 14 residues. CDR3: CASSHGIRSYEQYF. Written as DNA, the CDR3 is TGCGCCAGCAGCCACGGGATCCGCTCCTACGAGCAGTACTTC.

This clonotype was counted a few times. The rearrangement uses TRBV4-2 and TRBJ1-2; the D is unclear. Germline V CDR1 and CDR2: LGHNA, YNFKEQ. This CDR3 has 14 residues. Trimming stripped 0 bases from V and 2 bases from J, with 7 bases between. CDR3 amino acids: CASSQDIPNYGYTF. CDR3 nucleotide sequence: TGTGCCAGCAGCCAAGATATACCCAACTATGGCTACACCTTC.

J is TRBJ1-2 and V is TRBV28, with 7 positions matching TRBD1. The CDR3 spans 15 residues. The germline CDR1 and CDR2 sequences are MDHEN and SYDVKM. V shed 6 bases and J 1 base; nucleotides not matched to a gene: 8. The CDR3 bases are TGTGCCAGCAGCCCTCGGGACAGAAATAACTATGGCTACACCTTC. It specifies CASSPRDRNNYGYTF.

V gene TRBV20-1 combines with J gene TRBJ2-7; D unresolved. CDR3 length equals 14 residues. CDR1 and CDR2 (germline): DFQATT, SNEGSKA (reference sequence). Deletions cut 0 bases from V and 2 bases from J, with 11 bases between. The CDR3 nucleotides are TGCAGTGCTAGAGACTTCCTGGGGACCTACGAGCAGTACTTC. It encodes CSARDFLGTYEQYF.

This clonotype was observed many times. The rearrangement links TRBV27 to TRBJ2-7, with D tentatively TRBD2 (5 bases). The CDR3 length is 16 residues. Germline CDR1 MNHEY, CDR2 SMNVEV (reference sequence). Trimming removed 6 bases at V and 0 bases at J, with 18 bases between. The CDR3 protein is CASRVDYFVSSYEQYF. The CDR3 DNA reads TGTGCCAGCAGGGTCGACTACTTCGTGAGCTCCTACGAGCAGTACTTC.

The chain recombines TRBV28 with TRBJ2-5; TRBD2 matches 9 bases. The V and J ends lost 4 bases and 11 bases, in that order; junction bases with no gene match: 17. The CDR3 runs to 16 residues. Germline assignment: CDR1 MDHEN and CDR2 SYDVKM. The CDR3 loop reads CASSSLAGSYNNEQYF. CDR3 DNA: TGTGCCAGCAGTTCCCTAGCGGGATCTTACAACAATGAGCAGTACTTC.